This T cell receptor beta chain was sequenced for a study of cytomegalovirus exposure and HLA in healthy donors. PCR was performed using 60 Vbeta and 13 Jbeta primers. Original analysis: There were around 77 million unique TCR beta chains by a later count, and 10 million to 12 million of them were shared. Assay used: immunoSEQ multiplex PCR; TCRdb lists only in-frame clones, some missing. V and J calls and clone size come straight from that table; D and trimming were deduced from the DNA. The table shows approximately 300,000 clones, with about 83% occurring only once. Germline CDR1 and CDR2: SEHNR and FQNEAQ (reference sequence). After removal of 5 bases from V and 5 bases from J, the junction contained 5 bases not matched to a gene. This CDR3 is built from 13 residues.

The sample consisted of PBMCs. J is TRBJ1-2 and V is TRBV7-9, with TRBD1 matching 7 bases. The clonotype comes from a woman aged 35 to 49 in good health and CMV-seropositive. CDR3: CASSVGTAYGYTF. The CDR3 DNA follows: TGTGCCAGCAGCGTAGGGACAGCGTATGGCTACACCTTC.